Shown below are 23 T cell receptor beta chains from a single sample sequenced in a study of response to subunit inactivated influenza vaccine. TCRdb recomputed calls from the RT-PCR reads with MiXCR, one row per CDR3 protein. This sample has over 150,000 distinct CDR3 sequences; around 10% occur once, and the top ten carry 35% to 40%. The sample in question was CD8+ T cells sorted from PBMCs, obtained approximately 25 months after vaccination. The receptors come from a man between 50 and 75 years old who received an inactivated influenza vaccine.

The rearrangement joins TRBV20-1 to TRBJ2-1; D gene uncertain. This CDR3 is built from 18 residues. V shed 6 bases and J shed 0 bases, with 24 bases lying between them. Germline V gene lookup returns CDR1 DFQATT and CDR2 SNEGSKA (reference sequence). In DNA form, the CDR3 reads TGCAGTGCCACTCTATGGGTGGGCTTTTCTAGCTCCTACAATGAGCAGTTCTTC. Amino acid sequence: CSATLWVGFSSSYNEQFF.

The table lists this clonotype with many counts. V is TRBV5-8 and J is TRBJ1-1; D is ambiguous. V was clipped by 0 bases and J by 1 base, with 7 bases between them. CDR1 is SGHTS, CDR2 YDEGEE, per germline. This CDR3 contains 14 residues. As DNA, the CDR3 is TGTGCCAGCAGCTTGGTGCCAGAGAACACTGAAGCTTTCTTT. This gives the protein CASSLVPENTEAFF. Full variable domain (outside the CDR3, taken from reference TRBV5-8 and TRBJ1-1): EAGVTQSPTHLIKTRGQQATLRCSPISGHTSVYWYQQALGLGLQFLLWYDEGEERNRGNFPPRFSGRQFPNYSSELNVNALELEDSALYLCASSLVPENTEAFFGQGTRLTVV.

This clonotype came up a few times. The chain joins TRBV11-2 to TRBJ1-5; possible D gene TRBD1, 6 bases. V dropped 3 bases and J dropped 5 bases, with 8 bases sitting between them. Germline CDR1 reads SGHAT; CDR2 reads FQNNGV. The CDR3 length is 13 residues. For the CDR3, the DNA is TGTGCCAGCAGCTTGCAGGGGTATCAGCCCCAGCATTTT. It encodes CASSLQGYQPQHF.

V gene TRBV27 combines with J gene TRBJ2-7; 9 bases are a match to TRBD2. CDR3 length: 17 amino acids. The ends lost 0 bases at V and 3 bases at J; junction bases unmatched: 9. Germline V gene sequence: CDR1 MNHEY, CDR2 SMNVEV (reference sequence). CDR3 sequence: CASSLSGPSGTYYEQYF. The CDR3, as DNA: TGTGCCAGCAGTTTATCTGGGCCTAGCGGGACTTACTACGAGCAGTACTTC.

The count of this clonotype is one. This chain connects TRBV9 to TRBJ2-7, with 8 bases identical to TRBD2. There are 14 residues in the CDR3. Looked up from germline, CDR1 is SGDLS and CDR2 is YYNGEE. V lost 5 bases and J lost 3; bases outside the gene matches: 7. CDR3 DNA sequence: TGTGCCAGCAGTGACGGGACTAGTCTCTACGAGCAGTACTTC. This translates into CASSDGTSLYEQYF.

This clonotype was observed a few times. CDR3 coding DNA: TGCAGTGCTAGTTACGGGGTAGAGACCCAGTACTTC. Amino acids: CSASYGVETQYF. This chain uses TRBV20-1 with TRBJ2-5; tentative D call: TRBD2 (5 bases). In germline, CDR1 is DFQATT, CDR2 SNEGSKA (reference sequence). The CDR3 runs 12 residues. The V end lost 3 bases, the J end lost 4 bases, and 9 bases lay between the germline ends.

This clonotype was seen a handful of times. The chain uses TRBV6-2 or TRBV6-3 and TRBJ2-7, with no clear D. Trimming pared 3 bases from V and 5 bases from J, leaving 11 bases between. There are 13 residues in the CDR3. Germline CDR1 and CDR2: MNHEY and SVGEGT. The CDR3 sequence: CASSYVGLNEQYF. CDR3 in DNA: TGTGCCAGCAGTTATGTTGGATTGAACGAGCAGTACTTC.

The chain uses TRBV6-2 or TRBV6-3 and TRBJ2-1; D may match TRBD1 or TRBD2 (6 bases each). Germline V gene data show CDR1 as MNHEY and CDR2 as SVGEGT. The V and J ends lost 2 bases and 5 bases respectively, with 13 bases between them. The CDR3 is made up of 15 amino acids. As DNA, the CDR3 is TGTGCCAGCAGTTACATGGGGGGCGCCCACAATGAGCAGTTCTTC. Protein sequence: CASSYMGGAHNEQFF.

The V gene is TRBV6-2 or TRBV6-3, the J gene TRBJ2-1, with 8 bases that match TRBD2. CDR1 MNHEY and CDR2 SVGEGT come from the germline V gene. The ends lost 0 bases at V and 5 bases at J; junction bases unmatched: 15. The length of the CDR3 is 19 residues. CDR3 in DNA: TGTGCCAGCAGTTACTCGGCACCCGGGGGGGATTTTTTCCACAATGAGCAGTTCTTC. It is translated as CASSYSAPGGDFFHNEQFF.

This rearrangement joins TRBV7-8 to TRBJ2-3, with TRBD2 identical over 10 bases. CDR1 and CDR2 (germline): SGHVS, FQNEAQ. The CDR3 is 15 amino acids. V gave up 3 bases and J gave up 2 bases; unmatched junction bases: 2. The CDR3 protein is CASSFSGGYTDTQYF. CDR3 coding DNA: TGTGCCAGCAGCTTTAGCGGGGGGTACACAGATACGCAGTATTTT. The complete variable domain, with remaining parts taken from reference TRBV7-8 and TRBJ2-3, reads GAGVSQSPRYKVAKRGQDVALRCDPISGHVSLFWYQQALGQGPEFLTYFQNEAQLDKSGLPSDRFFAERPEGSVSTLKIQRTQQEDSAVYLCASSFSGGYTDTQYFGPGTRLTVL.

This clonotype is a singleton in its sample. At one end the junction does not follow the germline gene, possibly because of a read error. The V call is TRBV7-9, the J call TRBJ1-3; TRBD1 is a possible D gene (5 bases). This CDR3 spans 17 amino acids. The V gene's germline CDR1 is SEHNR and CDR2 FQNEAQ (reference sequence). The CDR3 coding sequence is TGTGCCAGCAGCTTAGCGGGGGACTTTGGCTCTGGATACACCATATATTTT. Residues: CASSLAGDFGSGYTIYF.

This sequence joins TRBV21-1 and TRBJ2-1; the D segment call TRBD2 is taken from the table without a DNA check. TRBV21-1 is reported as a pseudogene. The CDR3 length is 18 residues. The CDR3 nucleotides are TGTGCCAGCAGCAAAGGACAGGGGACTAGCGGGGGGAACCATGAGCAGTTCTTC. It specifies CASSKGQGTSGGNHEQFF.

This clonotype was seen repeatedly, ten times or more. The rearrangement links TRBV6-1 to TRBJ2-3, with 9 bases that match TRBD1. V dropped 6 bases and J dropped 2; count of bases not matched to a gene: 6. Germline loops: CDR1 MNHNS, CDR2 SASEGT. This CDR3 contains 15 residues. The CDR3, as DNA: TGTGCCAGCAGCCCCGGGACAGGGTACACAGATACGCAGTATTTT. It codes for CASSPGTGYTDTQYF.

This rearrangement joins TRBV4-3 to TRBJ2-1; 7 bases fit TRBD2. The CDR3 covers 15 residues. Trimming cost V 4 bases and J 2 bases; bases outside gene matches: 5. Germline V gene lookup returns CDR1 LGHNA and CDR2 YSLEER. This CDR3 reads CASSRGLGAYNEQFF. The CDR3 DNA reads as TGCGCCAGCAGCCGAGGACTAGGGGCCTACAATGAGCAGTTCTTC.

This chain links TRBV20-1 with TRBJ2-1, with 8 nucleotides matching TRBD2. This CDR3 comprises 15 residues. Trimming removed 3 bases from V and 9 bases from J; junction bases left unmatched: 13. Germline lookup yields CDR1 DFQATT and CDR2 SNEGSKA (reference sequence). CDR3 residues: CSARLSGGGRREQFF. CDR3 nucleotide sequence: TGCAGTGCTAGGCTTTCGGGGGGCGGGAGGCGTGAGCAGTTCTTC.

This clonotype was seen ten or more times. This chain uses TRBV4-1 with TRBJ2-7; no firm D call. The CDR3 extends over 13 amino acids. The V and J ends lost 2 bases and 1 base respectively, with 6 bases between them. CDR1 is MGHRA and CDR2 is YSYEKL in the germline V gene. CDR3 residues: CASSQTGSYEQYF. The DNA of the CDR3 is TGCGCCAGCAGCCAAACTGGTTCCTACGAGCAGTACTTC.

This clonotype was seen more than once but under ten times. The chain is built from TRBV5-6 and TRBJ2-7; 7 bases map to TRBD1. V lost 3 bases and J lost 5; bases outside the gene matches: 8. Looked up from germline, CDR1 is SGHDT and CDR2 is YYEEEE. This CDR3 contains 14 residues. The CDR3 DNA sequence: TGTGCCAGCAGCTCTTTGGGACAGCCTGACGAGCAGTACTTC. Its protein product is CASSSLGQPDEQYF.

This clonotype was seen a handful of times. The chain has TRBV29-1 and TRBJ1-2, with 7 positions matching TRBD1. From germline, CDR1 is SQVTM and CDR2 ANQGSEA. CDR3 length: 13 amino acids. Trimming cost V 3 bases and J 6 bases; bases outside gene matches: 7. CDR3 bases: TGCAGCGTTGACAGGGGGGGGAGTAATGGCTACACCTTC. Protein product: CSVDRGGSNGYTF. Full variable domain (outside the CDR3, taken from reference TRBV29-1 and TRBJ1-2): SAVISQKPSRDICQRGTSLTIQCQVDSQVTMMFWYRQQPGQSLTLIATANQGSEATYESGFVIDKFPISRPNLTFSTLTVSNMSPEDSSIYLCSVDRGGSNGYTFGSGTRLTVV.

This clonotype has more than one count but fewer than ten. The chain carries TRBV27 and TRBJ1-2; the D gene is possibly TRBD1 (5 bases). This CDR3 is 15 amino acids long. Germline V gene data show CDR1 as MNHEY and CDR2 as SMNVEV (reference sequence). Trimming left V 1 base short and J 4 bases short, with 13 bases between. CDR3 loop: CASSLYQGARYGYTF. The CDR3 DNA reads TGTGCCAGCAGTTTATATCAGGGTGCGCGCTATGGCTACACCTTC.

The CDR3 sequence: CCARDPMWAGASYNEQFF. The CDR3 DNA reads TGCTGCGCTAGAGATCCTATGTGGGCCGGAGCCTCCTACAATGAGCAGTTCTTC. The V and J genes are TRBV20-1 and TRBJ2-1; D call uncertain. From germline, CDR1 is DFQATT and CDR2 SNEGSKA (reference sequence). The CDR3 covers 18 residues.

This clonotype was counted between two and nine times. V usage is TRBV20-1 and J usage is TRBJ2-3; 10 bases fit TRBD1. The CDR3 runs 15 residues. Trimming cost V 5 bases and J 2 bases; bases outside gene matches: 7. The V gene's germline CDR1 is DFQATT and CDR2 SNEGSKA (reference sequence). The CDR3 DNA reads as TGCAGTGCTCCAGACAGGGGGCGTACCACAGATACGCAGTATTTT. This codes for CSAPDRGRTTDTQYF.

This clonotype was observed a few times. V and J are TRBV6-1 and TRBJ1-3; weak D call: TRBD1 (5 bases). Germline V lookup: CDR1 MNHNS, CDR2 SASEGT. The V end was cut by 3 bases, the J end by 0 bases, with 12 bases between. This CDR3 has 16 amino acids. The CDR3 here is CASSDLGPGSGNTIYF. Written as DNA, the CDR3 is TGTGCCAGCAGTGACCTGGGGCCCGGCTCTGGAAACACCATATATTTT.

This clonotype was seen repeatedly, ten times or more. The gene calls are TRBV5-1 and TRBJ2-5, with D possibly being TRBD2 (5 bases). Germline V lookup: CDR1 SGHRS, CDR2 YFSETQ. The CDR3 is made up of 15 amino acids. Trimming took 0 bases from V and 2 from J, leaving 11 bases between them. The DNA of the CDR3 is TGCGCCAGCAGCTTGGGAGGGATAGCTCAAGAGACCCAGTACTTC. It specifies CASSLGGIAQETQYF. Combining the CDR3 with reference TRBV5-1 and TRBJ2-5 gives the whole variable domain KAGVTQTPRYLIKTRGQQVTLSCSPISGHRSVSWYQQTPGQGLQFLFEYFSETQRNKGNFPGRFSGRQFSNSRSEMNVSTLELGDSALYLCASSLGGIAQETQYFGPGTRLLVL.